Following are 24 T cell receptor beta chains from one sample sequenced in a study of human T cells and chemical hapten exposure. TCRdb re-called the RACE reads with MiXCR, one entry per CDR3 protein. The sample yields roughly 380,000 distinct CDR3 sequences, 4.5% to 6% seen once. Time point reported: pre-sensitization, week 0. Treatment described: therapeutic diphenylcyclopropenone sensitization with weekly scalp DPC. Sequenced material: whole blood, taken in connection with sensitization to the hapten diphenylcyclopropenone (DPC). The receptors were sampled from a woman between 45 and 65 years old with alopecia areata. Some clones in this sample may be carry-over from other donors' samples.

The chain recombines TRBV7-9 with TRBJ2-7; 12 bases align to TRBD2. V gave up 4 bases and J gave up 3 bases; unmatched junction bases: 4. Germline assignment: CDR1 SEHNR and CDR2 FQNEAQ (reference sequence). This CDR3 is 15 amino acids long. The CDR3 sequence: CASSSGTSGFYEQYF. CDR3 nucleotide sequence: TGTGCCAGCAGCTCAGGGACTAGCGGGTTCTACGAGCAGTACTTC.

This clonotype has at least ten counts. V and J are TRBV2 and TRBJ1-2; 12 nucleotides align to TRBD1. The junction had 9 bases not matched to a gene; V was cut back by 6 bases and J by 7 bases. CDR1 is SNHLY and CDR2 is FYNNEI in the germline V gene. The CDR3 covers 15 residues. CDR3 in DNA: TGTGCCAGCAGGGATCCGGGACAGGGGGCGTCTGGCTACACCTTC. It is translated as CASRDPGQGASGYTF. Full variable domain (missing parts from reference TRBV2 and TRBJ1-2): EPEVTQTPSHQVTQMGQEVILRCVPISNHLYFYWYRQILGQKVEFLVSFYNNEISEKSEIFDDQFSVERPDGSNFTLKIRSTKLEDSAMYFCASRDPGQGASGYTFGSGTRLTVV.

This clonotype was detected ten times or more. As DNA, the CDR3 is TGTGCCAGCAGTTACGACAACAGGAGGGGGAACTACGAGCAGTACTTC. It encodes CASSYDNRRGNYEQYF. V and J are TRBV6-5 and TRBJ2-7; D may match TRBD1 or TRBD2 (6 bases each). V was cut by 2 bases and J by 3 bases, with 17 bases left in between. CDR1 is MNHEY and CDR2 is SVGAGI in the germline V gene. There are 16 residues in the CDR3.

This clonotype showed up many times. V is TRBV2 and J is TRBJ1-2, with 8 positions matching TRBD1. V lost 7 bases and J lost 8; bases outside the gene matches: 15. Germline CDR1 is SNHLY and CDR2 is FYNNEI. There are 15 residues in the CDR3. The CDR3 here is CASIRGGTGRPGYTF. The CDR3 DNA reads TGTGCCAGCATTAGAGGAGGGACAGGACGTCCCGGCTACACCTTC.

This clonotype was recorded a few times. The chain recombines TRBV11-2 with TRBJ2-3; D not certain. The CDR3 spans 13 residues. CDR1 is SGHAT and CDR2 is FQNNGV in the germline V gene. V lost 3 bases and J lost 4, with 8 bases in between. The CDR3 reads CASSLLTADTQYF. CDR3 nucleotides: TGTGCCAGCAGCTTGTTAACAGCAGATACGCAGTATTTT.

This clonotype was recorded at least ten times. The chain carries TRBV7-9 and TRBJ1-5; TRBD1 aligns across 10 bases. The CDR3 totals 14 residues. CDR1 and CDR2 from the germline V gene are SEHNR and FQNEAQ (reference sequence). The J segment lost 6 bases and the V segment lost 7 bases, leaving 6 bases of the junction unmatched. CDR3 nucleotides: TGTGCCAGCACGGGGACAGGGGAAAGTCAGCCCCAGCATTTT. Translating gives CASTGTGESQPQHF. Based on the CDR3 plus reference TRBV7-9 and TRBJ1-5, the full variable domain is DTGVSQNPRHKITKRGQNVTFRCDPISEHNRLYWYRQTLGQGPEFLTYFQNEAQLEKSRLLSDRFSAERPKGSFSTLEIQRTEQGDSAMYLCASTGTGESQPQHFGDGTRLSIL.

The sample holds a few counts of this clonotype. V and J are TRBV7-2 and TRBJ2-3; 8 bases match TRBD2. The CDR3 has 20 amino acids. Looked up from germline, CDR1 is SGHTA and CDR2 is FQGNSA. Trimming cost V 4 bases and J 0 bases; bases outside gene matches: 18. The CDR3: CASSSPAGSSGVYSTDTQYF. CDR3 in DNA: TGTGCCAGCAGCTCCCCCGCGGGTAGTAGCGGGGTATATAGCACAGATACGCAGTATTTT.

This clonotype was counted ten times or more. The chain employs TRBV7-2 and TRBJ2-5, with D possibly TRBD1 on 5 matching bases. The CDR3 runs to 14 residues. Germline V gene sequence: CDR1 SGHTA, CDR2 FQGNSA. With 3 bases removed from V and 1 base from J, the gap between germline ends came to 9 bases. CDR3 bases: TGTGCCAGCAGCTTGGCCGACAGCCAAGAGACCCAGTACTTC. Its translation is CASSLADSQETQYF.

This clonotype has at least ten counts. CDR3 amino acids: CASSEPAQAEAFF. The CDR3 region has the DNA TGTGCCAGCAGTGAACCGGCACAAGCTGAAGCTTTCTTT. The chain links TRBV6-1 to TRBJ1-1; no clear D. CDR1 is MNHNS and CDR2 is SASEGT in the germline V gene. The CDR3 is made up of 13 amino acids. V lost 2 bases, J lost 6 bases, and 10 bases lay in between.

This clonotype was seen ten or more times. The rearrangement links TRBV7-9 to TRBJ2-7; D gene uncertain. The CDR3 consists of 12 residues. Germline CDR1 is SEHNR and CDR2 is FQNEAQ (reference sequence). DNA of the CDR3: TGTCTCCTTTCCGGGTTTGGGGAAGAGCAGTACTTC. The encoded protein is CLLSGFGEEQYF.

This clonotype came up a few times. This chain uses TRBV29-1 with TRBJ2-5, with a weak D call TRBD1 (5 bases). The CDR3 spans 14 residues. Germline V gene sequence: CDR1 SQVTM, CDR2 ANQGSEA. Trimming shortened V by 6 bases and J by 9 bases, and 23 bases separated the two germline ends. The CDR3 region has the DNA TGCAGCGTCCCCGAGACAGCGAAAAAAGGGGCCCAGTACTTC. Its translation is CSVPETAKKGAQYF.

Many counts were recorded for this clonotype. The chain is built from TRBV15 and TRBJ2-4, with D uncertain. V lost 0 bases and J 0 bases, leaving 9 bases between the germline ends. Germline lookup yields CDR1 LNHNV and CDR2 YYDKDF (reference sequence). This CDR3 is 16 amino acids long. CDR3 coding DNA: TGTGCCACCAGCAGAGATCTAATACTAGCCAAAAACATTCAGTACTTC. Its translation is CATSRDLILAKNIQYF.

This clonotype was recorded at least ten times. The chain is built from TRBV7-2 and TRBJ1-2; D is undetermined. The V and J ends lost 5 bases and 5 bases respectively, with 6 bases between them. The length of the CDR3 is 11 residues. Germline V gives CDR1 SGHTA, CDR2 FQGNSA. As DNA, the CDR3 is TGTGCCAGCAGCCTCACTTATGGCTACACCTTC. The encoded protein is CASSLTYGYTF.

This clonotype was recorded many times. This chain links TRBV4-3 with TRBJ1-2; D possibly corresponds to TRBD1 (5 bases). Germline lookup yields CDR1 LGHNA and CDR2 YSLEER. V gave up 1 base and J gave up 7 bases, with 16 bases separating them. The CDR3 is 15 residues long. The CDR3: CASSQAVGAGFGYTF. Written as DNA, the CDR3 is TGCGCCAGCAGCCAAGCAGTAGGGGCCGGGTTTGGCTACACCTTC.

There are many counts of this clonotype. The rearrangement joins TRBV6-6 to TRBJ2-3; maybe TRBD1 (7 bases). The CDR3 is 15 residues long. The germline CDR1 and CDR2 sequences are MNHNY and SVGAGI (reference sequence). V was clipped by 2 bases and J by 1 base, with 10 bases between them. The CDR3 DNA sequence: TGTGCCAGCAGTTACGACAGGGAGGGCACAGATACGCAGTATTTT. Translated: CASSYDREGTDTQYF.

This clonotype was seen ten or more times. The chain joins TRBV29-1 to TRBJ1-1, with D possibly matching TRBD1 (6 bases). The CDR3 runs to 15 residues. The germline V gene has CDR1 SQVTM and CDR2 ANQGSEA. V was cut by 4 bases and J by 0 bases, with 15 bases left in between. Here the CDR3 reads CSVVRTARMNTEAFF. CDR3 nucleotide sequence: TGCAGCGTTGTACGGACAGCCCGCATGAACACTGAAGCTTTCTTT.

The CDR3 sequence: CSASRGGTVRGYTF. The CDR3 coding sequence is TGCAGTGCCTCGAGAGGAGGGACAGTGCGGGGCTACACCTTC. The chain couples TRBV20-1 to TRBJ1-2, with 7 bases aligning to TRBD1. Per the germline V gene, CDR1 is DFQATT and CDR2 is SNEGSKA (reference sequence). With V trimmed by 6 bases and J by 8 bases, 15 bases remained unmatched. This CDR3 is built from 14 residues.

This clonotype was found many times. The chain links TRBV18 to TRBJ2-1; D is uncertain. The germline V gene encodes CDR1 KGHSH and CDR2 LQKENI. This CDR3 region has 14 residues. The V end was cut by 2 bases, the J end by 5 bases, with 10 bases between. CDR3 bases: TGTGCCAGCTCACCAATAGGATCTGACAATGAGCAGTTCTTC. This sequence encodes CASSPIGSDNEQFF.

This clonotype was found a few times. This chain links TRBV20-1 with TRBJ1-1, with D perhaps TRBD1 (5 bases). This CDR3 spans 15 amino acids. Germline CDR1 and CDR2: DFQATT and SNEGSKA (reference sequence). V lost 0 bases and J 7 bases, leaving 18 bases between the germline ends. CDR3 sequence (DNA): TGCAGTGCTAGAGATCCTAGGCGGGGCTCGGGTGAAGCTTTCTTT. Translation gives CSARDPRRGSGEAFF.

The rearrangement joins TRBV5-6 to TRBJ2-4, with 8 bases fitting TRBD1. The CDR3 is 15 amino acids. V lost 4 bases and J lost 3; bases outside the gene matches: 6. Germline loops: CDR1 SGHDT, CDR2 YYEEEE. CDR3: CASSAQGADKNIQYF. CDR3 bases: TGTGCCAGCAGCGCCCAGGGGGCCGACAAAAACATTCAGTACTTC.

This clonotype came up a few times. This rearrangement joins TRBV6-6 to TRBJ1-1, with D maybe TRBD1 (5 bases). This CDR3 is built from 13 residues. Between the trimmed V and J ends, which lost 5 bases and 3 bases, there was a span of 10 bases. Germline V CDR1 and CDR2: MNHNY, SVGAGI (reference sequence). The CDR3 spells CASSKTVYTEAFF. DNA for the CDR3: TGTGCCAGCAGTAAGACAGTTTACACTGAAGCTTTCTTT.

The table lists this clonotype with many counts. CDR3 nucleotides: TGTGCCAGCAGTTTAAGTTATCAGGCCTATGGCTACACCTTC. It encodes CASSLSYQAYGYTF. This chain connects TRBV27 to TRBJ1-2; D not resolved. CDR1 and CDR2 (germline): MNHEY, SMNVEV (reference sequence). This CDR3 has 14 residues. V was cut by 2 bases and J by 4 bases, with 11 bases left in between.

The CDR3 bases are TGTGCCAGCAGCTTAACGGGGACACCCGCCTCTGGGGCCAACGTCCTGACTTTC. This encodes CASSLTGTPASGANVLTF. This chain uses TRBV7-2 with TRBJ2-6, with D perhaps TRBD1 (6 bases). Germline loops: CDR1 SGHTA, CDR2 FQGNSA. The CDR3 extends over 18 amino acids. V was clipped by 2 bases and J by 0 bases, with 14 bases between them.

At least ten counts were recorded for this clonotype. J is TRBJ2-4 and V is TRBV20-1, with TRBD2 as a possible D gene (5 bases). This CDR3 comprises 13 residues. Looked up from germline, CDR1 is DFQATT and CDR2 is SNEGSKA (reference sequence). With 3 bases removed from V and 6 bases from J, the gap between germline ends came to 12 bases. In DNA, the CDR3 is TGCAGTGCTAGCCGGGATGGTAGAAACATTCAGTACTTC. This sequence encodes CSASRDGRNIQYF.